Detailed here is one TCR beta chain. Its antigen is currently unknown. Using immunoSEQ multiplex PCR, the repertoire was profiled, and TCRdb retains in-frame clones only, with some absent. The sample includes about 240,000 clones, about 86% seen only once; the top ten take less than 0.75%. This sample stems from a study of Tregs in tolerant kidney transplant recipients. Regarding the study as a whole: Activated donor B cell expansion appeared to reveal the most relevant donor-specific TCRbeta repertoire.

The TCR comes from a human donor in good health. The sample comprised CD4+ T cells from blood.

The CDR3 DNA reads TGTGCCAGCTCACCCACTGGAAACTCCTACAATGAGCAGTTCTTC. Its translation: CASSPTGNSYNEQFF. V gene TRBV18 combines with J gene TRBJ2-1; no firm D call. The CDR3 sequence is 15 residues long. The V end lost 3 bases, the J end lost 0 bases, and 9 bases lay between the germline ends. Germline values: CDR1 KGHSH, CDR2 LQKENI.